The TCR beta chain described here comes from a study of T cells in Graves' hyperthyroidism and ophthalmopathy. For this clonotype: Its target is unknown.

Trimming removed 0 bases from V and 4 bases from J, with 9 bases in between. The germline V gene has CDR1 LGHDT and CDR2 YNNKEL (reference sequence). This CDR3 spans 14 amino acids. Study-level points and caveats: Ophthalmopathy got predicted by the model a median about six months before its onset. Also found in blood were most expanded thyroid clonotypes above 0.001.

It was considered stable Graves' hyperthyroidism when ophthalmopathy did not progress within 18 months. It was RNA transcripts that yielded the amplified TCR beta CDR3 regions. The study used the HTBI primer set for a first-round RT-PCR of the TCR CDR3. Via MiXCR, TCRdb re-called the multiplex PCR reads, giving one row per CDR3 protein. This repertoire shows about 620,000 distinct CDR3 sequences, around 15% found once; its top ten account for 3% to 4%. The TCR was taken from a woman in her 30s with Graves' hyperthyroidism. The gene calls are TRBV3-1 and TRBJ1-2, with D uncertain. Sequencing was performed on blood. This CDR3 reads CASSQDPLGYGYTF. CDR3 sequence (DNA): TGTGCCAGCAGCCAAGATCCGTTGGGCTATGGCTACACCTTC.